The 19 T cell receptor beta chains below come from one sample, sequenced in a study of T-cell memory formation after mild COVID-19. TCRdb processed the 5' RACE reads anew with MiXCR; each CDR3 protein has one entry. This repertoire shows about 390,000 distinct CDR3 sequences, approximately 15% found once; its top ten account for approximately 21%. The specimen sequenced was PBMCs or a T cell subset sorted from them (not recorded which). The source of these receptors is a man aged 18 to 29 who had mild COVID-19 (a few samples of this study predate the infection). Cell type and time point are not known.

This clonotype has ten or more counts. The chain links TRBV7-9 to TRBJ2-7, with 9 bases identical to TRBD1. CDR3 length: 13 residues. V trimming: 5 bases; J trimming: 5 bases; junction bases outside the gene matches: 4. In germline, CDR1 is SEHNR, CDR2 FQNEAQ (reference sequence). The CDR3 here is CASSGRDRDEQYV. CDR3 bases: TGTGCCAGCAGCGGCCGGGACAGGGACGAGCAGTACGTC.

This clonotype has more than one count but fewer than ten. The chain joins TRBV6-5 to TRBJ1-4, with D possibly matching TRBD1 (6 bases). The germline V gene encodes CDR1 MNHEY and CDR2 SVGAGI. CDR3 length equals 15 residues. V was trimmed by 5 bases and J by 7 bases, leaving 17 bases between them. CDR3: CASSPQTGTPEKLFF. CDR3 bases: TGTGCCAGCAGTCCCCAGACCGGGACACCTGAAAAACTGTTTTTT.

This chain uses TRBV30 with TRBJ2-5; TRBD1 matches 11 bases. Trimming cost V 3 bases and J 5 bases; bases outside gene matches: 8. The CDR3 consists of 15 residues. Germline V lookup: CDR1 GTSNPN, CDR2 SVGIG (reference sequence). The CDR3 nucleotides are TGTGCCTGGAGCTGGACAGGGGGCGCTTCTGAGACCCAGTACTTC. Its translation: CAWSWTGGASETQYF.

The CDR3 here is CASSRRDSFNEQFF. The CDR3 coding sequence is TGTGCCAGCAGCCGACGGGACAGCTTTAATGAGCAGTTCTTC. The chain has TRBV3-1 and TRBJ2-1; 7 bases align to TRBD1. Germline V gene sequence: CDR1 LGHDT, CDR2 YNNKEL (reference sequence). The length of the CDR3 is 14 residues. Trimming took 4 bases from V and 7 from J; bases not matched to a gene: 7.

In its sample, this clonotype was seen a few times. The chain links TRBV12-5 to TRBJ2-5; 12 bases fit TRBD1. Germline CDR1 reads LGHNT; CDR2 reads FRNRAP. The CDR3 is 17 residues long. V shed 0 bases, J shed 5 bases, and the junction held 7 bases outside the gene matches. In nucleotides, the CDR3 is TGTGCTAGTGGTTTGGTCCCCGGGACAGGGGGCGTGGAGACCCAGTACTTC. Protein product: CASGLVPGTGGVETQYF.

J is TRBJ2-3 and V is TRBV7-8; the match to TRBD2 covers 12 bases. The CDR3 sequence is 16 residues long. V lost 5 bases to trimming and J lost 2 bases; unmatched junction nucleotides: 5. Germline CDR1 reads SGHVS; CDR2 reads FQNEAQ. CDR3: CASSVGTSGFTDTQYF. The CDR3 DNA reads as TGTGCCAGCAGCGTCGGGACTAGCGGGTTCACAGATACGCAGTATTTT.

This clonotype has more than one count but fewer than ten. The chain uses TRBV2 and TRBJ2-5; D not certain. The CDR3 consists of 17 residues. V was clipped by 5 bases and J by 3 bases, with 22 bases between them. CDR1 is SNHLY and CDR2 is FYNNEI in the germline V gene. The CDR3 coding sequence is TGTGCCAGCAGTTTGACGATGAACACCGCCTATAAAGAGACCCAGTACTTC. This sequence encodes CASSLTMNTAYKETQYF.

The chain links TRBV7-9 to TRBJ1-4; D might be TRBD1 (5 bases). The CDR3 loop spans 13 amino acids. CDR1 and CDR2 (germline): SEHNR, FQNEAQ (reference sequence). The germline V and J ends were trimmed by 7 bases and 8 bases, with 14 bases remaining between them. Written as DNA, the CDR3 is TGTGCCAGCACCTTCAGGGAGAAGGAAAAACTGTTTTTT. Translated: CASTFREKEKLFF.

In this sample, this clonotype turned up many times. The chain recombines TRBV7-9 with TRBJ2-7; perhaps TRBD1 as D (6 bases). The CDR3 has 15 amino acids. Trimming pared 4 bases from V and 5 bases from J, leaving 18 bases between. Germline CDR1 SEHNR, CDR2 FQNEAQ (reference sequence). CDR3 in amino acids: CASSWNRVAGDEQYF. CDR3 coding DNA: TGTGCCAGCAGCTGGAACAGGGTCGCTGGCGACGAGCAGTACTTC.

This clonotype showed up just a few times. The chain carries TRBV5-1 and TRBJ2-7; 11 bases are shared with TRBD1. CDR3 length equals 14 residues. V gave up 4 bases and J gave up 5 bases; unmatched junction bases: 5. The germline V gene encodes CDR1 SGHRS and CDR2 YFSETQ. The CDR3 DNA reads as TGCGCCAGCAGCCTAGGACAGGGGGCGAACGAGCAGTACTTC. Residues: CASSLGQGANEQYF.

This clonotype has just a few counts. The gene calls are TRBV5-8 and TRBJ2-1; TRBD2 aligns across 13 bases. Germline V gene sequence: CDR1 SGHTS, CDR2 YDEGEE. The CDR3 has 15 residues. Trimming took 3 bases from V and 5 from J; bases not matched to a gene: 2. The CDR3 sequence: CASSYGLAGDNEQFF. DNA for the CDR3: TGTGCCAGCAGCTATGGACTAGCGGGGGACAATGAGCAGTTCTTC.

The V call is TRBV5-1, the J call TRBJ2-6; D is undetermined. Trimming shortened V by 4 bases and J by 1 base, and 9 bases separated the two germline ends. The CDR3 sequence is 15 residues long. Germline CDR1 is SGHRS and CDR2 is YFSETQ. The CDR3 sequence: CASSDPSSGANVLTF. The CDR3 bases are TGCGCCAGCAGCGACCCCAGTTCTGGGGCCAACGTCCTGACTTTC.

Ten or more counts support this clonotype. The chain employs TRBV20-1 and TRBJ2-3; D call uncertain. Per germline, CDR1 DFQATT and CDR2 SNEGSKA (reference sequence). The CDR3 covers 11 residues. The germline V and J ends were trimmed by 4 bases and 9 bases, with 11 bases remaining between them. CDR3 amino acids: CSAKPAGTQYF. In nucleotides, the CDR3 is TGCAGTGCTAAGCCTGCTGGGACGCAGTATTTT.

The chain uses TRBV29-1 and TRBJ2-1; D is perhaps TRBD2 (6 bases). CDR1 SQVTM and CDR2 ANQGSEA come from the germline V gene. This CDR3 is 13 amino acids long. Trimming pared 8 bases from V and 10 bases from J, leaving 21 bases between. The CDR3 is CSMYREPLPEQFF. CDR3 nucleotides: TGCAGCATGTACCGGGAGCCTCTACCGGAGCAGTTCTTC.

This clonotype turned up a few times. This chain links TRBV20-1 with TRBJ2-7; a possible D gene is TRBD2 (5 bases). Trimming took off 4 bases at V and 0 bases at J, with 13 bases between the two ends. The CDR3 totals 14 residues. Per germline, CDR1 DFQATT and CDR2 SNEGSKA (reference sequence). The CDR3 reads CSATHGVSSYEQYF. CDR3 DNA: TGCAGTGCTACCCACGGGGTGAGCTCCTACGAGCAGTACTTC.

This clonotype was observed at least ten times. The chain combines TRBV6-5 with TRBJ1-1, with 7 bases identical to TRBD1. The CDR3 covers 15 residues. Germline V gives CDR1 MNHEY, CDR2 SVGAGI. The V and J ends lost 4 bases and 2 bases, in that order; junction bases with no gene match: 7. The DNA for the CDR3 is TGTGCCAGCAGTTCGACAGGGCAGGGAAACACTGAAGCTTTCTTT. This sequence encodes CASSSTGQGNTEAFF.

This clonotype showed up just a few times. J is TRBJ1-5 and V is TRBV10-3, with a possible D match to TRBD1 (5 bases). This CDR3 comprises 12 residues. The germline gives CDR1 ENHRY, CDR2 SYGVKD. Trimming stripped 10 bases from V and 4 bases from J, with 11 bases between. CDR3 loop: CATGGGNQPQHF. The CDR3 bases are TGTGCCACCGGGGGGGGAAATCAGCCCCAGCATTTT.

This clonotype has only a few counts. V usage is TRBV5-1 and J usage is TRBJ2-6; no clear D gene. V lost 4 bases and J lost 0, with 8 bases in between. The CDR3 spans 15 residues. In germline, CDR1 is SGHRS, CDR2 YFSETQ. Here the CDR3 reads CASSPDPSGANVLTF. The CDR3 bases are TGCGCCAGCAGCCCGGACCCCTCTGGGGCCAACGTCCTGACTTTC.

The chain has TRBV3-1 and TRBJ1-2, with D possibly matching TRBD1 (6 bases). In germline, CDR1 is LGHDT, CDR2 YNNKEL (reference sequence). This CDR3 has 14 amino acids. The ends were cut back, 1 base at V and 2 bases at J, with 8 bases in the middle. The CDR3 region is CASSQGTENYGYTF. The CDR3 DNA reads TGTGCCAGCAGCCAAGGGACAGAAAACTATGGCTACACCTTC.